The 28 T cell receptor beta chains in this list originate from one sample, sequenced in a study of blood T cell repertoires in COVID-19. Sequencing was performed with immunoSEQ multiplex PCR; in TCRdb, only in-frame clones are kept and a portion is missing. The data contain about 150,000 clones, 85% to 95% of them singletons. The source material was peripheral blood. These receptors were obtained from a man aged 50-59 years with acute or convalescent COVID-19.

This sequence joins TRBV18 and TRBJ2-7, with D perhaps TRBD1 (5 bases). Deletions cut 1 base from V and 3 bases from J, with 10 bases between. The CDR3 spans 14 residues. Germline V gene data show CDR1 as KGHSH and CDR2 as LQKENI. In DNA form, the CDR3 reads TGTGCCAGCTCACCACAACCAGGGAACTACGAGCAGTACGTC. This sequence encodes CASSPQPGNYEQYV.

The V and J genes are TRBV6-5 and TRBJ1-1, with 8 bases lining up with TRBD1. Germline V lookup: CDR1 MNHEY, CDR2 SVGAGI. The CDR3 is 16 amino acids. Trimming removed 0 bases from V and 9 bases from J; junction bases left unmatched: 12. CDR3 region: CASSYSISSDRGKAFF. CDR3 DNA: TGTGCCAGCAGTTACTCGATATCTTCCGACAGGGGAAAAGCTTTCTTT.

The J gene is TRBJ2-1, the V gene TRBV10-3; TRBD2 matches 9 bases. The J segment lost 4 bases and the V segment lost 5 bases, leaving 9 bases of the junction unmatched. Germline-derived CDR1 and CDR2 are ENHRY and SYGVKD. The CDR3 spans 16 residues. The CDR3: CAISSIAGATYNEQFF. CDR3 DNA: TGTGCCATCAGTTCGATAGCGGGAGCCACTTACAATGAGCAGTTCTTC.

The chain is built from TRBV10-3 and TRBJ2-1; the match to TRBD2 covers 10 bases. Germline-derived CDR1 and CDR2 are ENHRY and SYGVKD. After removal of 7 bases from V and 9 bases from J, the junction contained 12 bases not matched to a gene. This CDR3 is 15 amino acids long. The chain's CDR3 is CAIKGGLAGAGEQFF. In DNA, the CDR3 is TGTGCCATCAAAGGTGGCCTAGCGGGAGCGGGTGAGCAGTTCTTC.

The chain uses TRBV14 and TRBJ1-6; 9 nucleotides line up with TRBD1. Germline CDR1 and CDR2: SGHDN and FVKESK. Germline trimming cut 4 bases from V and 7 bases from J; bases unmatched to any gene: 8. The CDR3 covers 16 residues. CDR3 loop: CASSRTSGTGNSPLHF. CDR3 nucleotide sequence: TGTGCCAGCAGCCGCACCTCCGGGACAGGGAATTCACCCCTCCACTTT.

This rearrangement joins TRBV20-1 to TRBJ2-3; D is possibly TRBD2 (6 bases). This CDR3 has 13 residues. Germline V gives CDR1 DFQATT, CDR2 SNEGSKA (reference sequence). Trimming pared 3 bases from V and 2 bases from J, leaving 9 bases between. The CDR3 DNA follows: TGCAGTGCTAGTAGCGGAATCACAGATACGCAGTATTTT. As protein: CSASSGITDTQYF.

The chain has TRBV6-1 and TRBJ2-3, with TRBD2 matching 10 bases. The V segment lost 3 bases and the J segment 4 bases; nucleotides outside the gene matches: 7. CDR1 is MNHNS and CDR2 is SASEGT in the germline V gene. The CDR3 is 16 amino acids. The CDR3 reads CASSEDRLAGADTQYF. The DNA for the CDR3 is TGTGCCAGCAGTGAGGATCGGCTAGCGGGAGCAGATACGCAGTATTTT.

The chain employs TRBV6-1 and TRBJ2-7; 9 bases agree with TRBD1. The CDR3 sequence is 16 residues long. The germline V gene has CDR1 MNHNS and CDR2 SASEGT. Trimming at V came to 4 bases and at J to 3 bases, leaving 10 bases not matched to a gene. The CDR3 DNA reads TGTGCCAGCAGTGGCCCTGGGACAGGGCGCGGCTACGAGCAGTACGTC. Translated, it gives CASSGPGTGRGYEQYV.

This clone has just one count. This sequence joins TRBV6-5 and TRBJ1-2; D is possibly TRBD1 (6 bases). This CDR3 has 15 residues. The V gene's germline CDR1 is MNHEY and CDR2 SVGAGI. Trimming removed 6 bases at V and 4 bases at J, with 18 bases between. In DNA, the CDR3 is TGTGCCAGCAGCCGAACGGGGGGCGAGGGCTATGGCTACACCTTC. Its protein product is CASSRTGGEGYGYTF.

This clone was found many times. Other DNA sequences in the sample encode the same CDR3. The chain uses TRBV7-3 and TRBJ2-1; 16 bases line up with TRBD2. The CDR3 length is 16 residues. V lost 5 bases, J lost 9 bases, and 7 bases stayed unmatched. In germline, CDR1 is SGHTA, CDR2 FQGTGA. The CDR3 is CASSTGLAGGAGEQFF. CDR3 nucleotides: TGTGCCAGCAGCACGGGACTAGCGGGAGGGGCGGGTGAGCAGTTCTTC.

V gene TRBV12-5 combines with J gene TRBJ2-2, with D tentatively TRBD2 (5 bases). The length of the CDR3 is 13 residues. V lost 3 bases and J lost 6, with 8 bases in between. Germline V lookup: CDR1 LGHNT, CDR2 FRNRAP. In nucleotides, the CDR3 is TGTGCTAGTGGTTTAAATAGCGCCGGGGAGCTGTTTTTT. It translates to CASGLNSAGELFF. Full variable domain (missing parts from reference TRBV12-5 and TRBJ2-2): DARVTQTPRHKVTEMGQEVTMRCQPILGHNTVFWYRQTMMQGLELLAYFRNRAPLDDSGMPKDRFSAEMPDATLATLKIQPSEPRDSAVYFCASGLNSAGELFFGEGSRLTVL.

The chain recombines TRBV6-4 with TRBJ2-7, with D hard to call. The CDR3 spans 16 residues. Germline V lookup: CDR1 MRHNA, CDR2 SNTAGT. V lost 3 bases to trimming and J lost 12 bases, with 27 bases between them. The chain's CDR3 is CASSDQARYLVYSVYV. The CDR3 nucleotides read TGTGCCAGCAGTGATCAGGCCCGCTACCTTGTTTATTCGGTGTACGTC.

J is TRBJ1-5 and V is TRBV6-2 or TRBV6-3, with a possible D match to TRBD1 (5 bases). Germline-derived CDR1 and CDR2 are MNHEY and SVGEGT. This CDR3 comprises 13 residues. Trimming removed 5 bases at V and 8 bases at J, with 13 bases between. This chain's CDR3 is CASSGRGREPQHF. CDR3 nucleotide sequence: TGTGCCAGCAGTGGAAGGGGTCGTGAGCCCCAGCATTTT.

The J gene is TRBJ1-2, the V gene TRBV6-5, with D tentatively TRBD1 (5 bases). Trimming left V 4 bases short and J 7 bases short, with 10 bases between. The CDR3 is made up of 12 amino acids. Per the germline V gene, CDR1 is MNHEY and CDR2 is SVGAGI. The CDR3 loop is CASSSDGGGYTF. CDR3 coding DNA: TGTGCCAGCAGTTCGGACGGGGGTGGCTACACCTTC.

This clone was observed once. The V gene is TRBV25-1, the J gene TRBJ1-2, with 8 bases that match TRBD1. The CDR3 is 13 residues long. The germline gives CDR1 MGHDK, CDR2 SYGVNS. V was clipped by 6 bases and J by 8 bases; unmatched bases: 8. CDR3 DNA sequence: TGTGCCAGCAGATCAGGGGGCGCGGGAGGCTACACCTTC. Its protein is CASRSGGAGGYTF.

The chain employs TRBV27 and TRBJ2-5, with 9 bases identical to TRBD2. Germline CDR1 is MNHEY and CDR2 is SMNVEV (reference sequence). The CDR3 covers 16 residues. Trimming at V came to 1 base and at J to 5 bases, leaving 8 bases not matched to a gene. CDR3 sequence (DNA): TGTGCCAGCAGTTTATGGGGCGGGGGGGCCGTTGAGACCCAGTACTTC. It specifies CASSLWGGGAVETQYF.

This clone turned up a few times. The chain joins TRBV28 to TRBJ1-5; TRBD1 matches 8 bases. The V gene end was trimmed by 7 bases and the J gene end by 4 bases; junction bases not matched to a gene: 6. Germline lookup yields CDR1 MDHEN and CDR2 SYDVKM. The CDR3 loop spans 14 amino acids. CDR3 coding DNA: TGTGCCAGCAAAACAGGGGGGGGAAATCAGCCCCAGCATTTT. Translating it yields CASKTGGGNQPQHF.

The chain recombines TRBV29-1 with TRBJ1-5, with D uncertain. Trimming removed 7 bases from V and 0 bases from J, with 7 bases in between. The germline gives CDR1 SQVTM, CDR2 ANQGSEA. The CDR3 length is 12 residues. As DNA, the CDR3 is TGCAGCGCGGGTAATAGCAATCAGCCCCAGCATTTT. Amino acids: CSAGNSNQPQHF.

The gene calls are TRBV15 and TRBJ2-6, with a weak D call TRBD2 (7 bases). Trimming took 0 bases from V and 2 from J, leaving 11 bases between them. The CDR3 is 17 amino acids. Germline V lookup: CDR1 LNHNV, CDR2 YYDKDF (reference sequence). DNA of the CDR3: TGTGCCACCAGCAGAGATCGCGGGGGCGCTGGGGCCAACGTCCTGACTTTC. It is translated as CATSRDRGGAGANVLTF.

This clone appeared once. This rearrangement joins TRBV2 to TRBJ2-2, with D perhaps TRBD2 (6 bases). The CDR3 sequence is 17 residues long. The germline gives CDR1 SNHLY, CDR2 FYNNEI. V was pared by 0 bases and J by 4 bases, with 15 bases between. The CDR3 nucleotides read TGTGCCAGCAGTGAAGCGCCCGGAGGGCCAGGCACCGGGGAGCTGTTTTTT. It yields the protein CASSEAPGGPGTGELFF.

The chain has TRBV30 and TRBJ2-3; 8 nucleotides match TRBD1. This CDR3 comprises 18 residues. Germline CDR1 is GTSNPN and CDR2 is SVGIG (reference sequence). V dropped 1 base and J dropped 0; count of bases not matched to a gene: 12. The CDR3 bases are TGTGCCTGGAGTGGGACGCAGGGGGCATACTATAGCACAGATACGCAGTATTTT. It translates to CAWSGTQGAYYSTDTQYF.

This clone was seen once. This chain uses TRBV9 with TRBJ2-1, with 8 nucleotides matching TRBD2. Losses at the gene ends were 4 bases for V and 8 bases for J; bases not matched to a gene: 17. Germline assignment: CDR1 SGDLS and CDR2 YYNGEE. The CDR3 is 17 residues long. CDR3 region: CASSPPGMAGGLDEQFF. The CDR3 DNA reads TGTGCCAGCAGCCCACCGGGAATGGCGGGGGGCCTCGATGAGCAGTTCTTC.

The J gene is TRBJ1-6, the V gene TRBV7-9; a weak D match, TRBD1 (5 bases). The CDR3 consists of 13 residues. CDR1 is SEHNR and CDR2 is FQNEAQ in the germline V gene (reference sequence). Trimming took off 4 bases at V and 9 bases at J, with 10 bases between the two ends. CDR3 nucleotide sequence: TGTGCCAGCAGCTCGAAGGGGTCTTCACCCCTCCACTTT. Protein product: CASSSKGSSPLHF.

The chain is built from TRBV5-1 and TRBJ2-5; D perhaps matches TRBD1 (5 bases). V shed 0 bases and J shed 1 base, with 7 bases lying between them. Per germline, CDR1 SGHRS and CDR2 YFSETQ. This CDR3 spans 14 amino acids. The DNA for the CDR3 is TGCGCCAGCAGCTTGGGACAGTCCCAAGAGACCCAGTACTTC. Translated, it gives CASSLGQSQETQYF. The full variable domain, completed using reference TRBV5-1 and TRBJ2-5, is KAGVTQTPRYLIKTRGQQVTLSCSPISGHRSVSWYQQTPGQGLQFLFEYFSETQRNKGNFPGRFSGRQFSNSRSEMNVSTLELGDSALYLCASSLGQSQETQYFGPGTRLLVL.

The V gene is TRBV3-1 (or the pseudogene TRBV3-2), the J gene TRBJ2-5; 9 bases match TRBD2. Germline trimming cut 4 bases from V and 1 base from J; bases unmatched to any gene: 7. The CDR3 runs to 16 residues. Germline CDR1 is LGHDT and CDR2 is YNNKEL (reference sequence). As DNA, the CDR3 is TGTGCCAGCAGCCCGCCCCTAGCGGGACTCCAAGAGACCCAGTACTTC. Translation: CASSPPLAGLQETQYF.

V is TRBV5-1 and J is TRBJ2-3; 10 bases map to TRBD2. From germline, CDR1 is SGHRS and CDR2 YFSETQ. Trimming removed 6 bases from V and 3 bases from J; junction bases left unmatched: 7. The CDR3 has 15 residues. CDR3 nucleotide sequence: TGCGCCAGCAAGAGAGCGGGAGGGCCAACAGATACGCAGTATTTT. Its protein is CASKRAGGPTDTQYF. The complete variable domain, with remaining parts taken from reference TRBV5-1 and TRBJ2-3, reads KAGVTQTPRYLIKTRGQQVTLSCSPISGHRSVSWYQQTPGQGLQFLFEYFSETQRNKGNFPGRFSGRQFSNSRSEMNVSTLELGDSALYLCASKRAGGPTDTQYFGPGTRLTVL.

The V and J genes are TRBV30 and TRBJ2-1, with 14 bases lining up with TRBD2. Losses at the gene ends were 5 bases for V and 10 bases for J; bases not matched to a gene: 10. Germline V CDR1 and CDR2: GTSNPN, SVGIG (reference sequence). The CDR3 is 15 amino acids. The CDR3 here is CAWDGTSGSGGEQFF. CDR3 sequence (DNA): TGTGCCTGGGACGGGACTAGCGGGAGTGGAGGCGAGCAGTTCTTC.

V and J are TRBV28 and TRBJ1-2; 8 bases map to TRBD1. V lost 8 bases and J lost 7; bases outside the gene matches: 12. The CDR3 loop spans 14 amino acids. Germline values: CDR1 MDHEN, CDR2 SYDVKM. The DNA of the CDR3 is TGTGCCAGCGGGCAGGGGCAGGGGGCGCGTGGCTACACCTTC. Translation gives CASGQGQGARGYTF.